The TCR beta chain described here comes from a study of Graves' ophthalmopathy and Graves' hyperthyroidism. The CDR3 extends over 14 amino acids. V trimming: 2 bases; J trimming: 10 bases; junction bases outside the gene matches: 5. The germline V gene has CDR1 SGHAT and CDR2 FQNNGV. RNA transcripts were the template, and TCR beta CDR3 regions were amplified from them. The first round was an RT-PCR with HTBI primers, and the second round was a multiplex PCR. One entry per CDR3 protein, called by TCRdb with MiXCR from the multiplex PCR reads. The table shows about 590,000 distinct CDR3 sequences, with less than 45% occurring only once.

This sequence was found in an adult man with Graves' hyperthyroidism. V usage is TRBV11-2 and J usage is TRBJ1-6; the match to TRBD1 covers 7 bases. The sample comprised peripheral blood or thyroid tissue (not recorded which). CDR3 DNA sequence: TGTGCCAGCAGCTTAACGGCAGGGGGATCACCCCTCCACTTT. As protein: CASSLTAGGSPLHF.